The rows below give T cell receptor beta chains drawn from one sample of a study of T cell repertoires in cytomegalovirus infection. No antigen has been assigned to these receptors. TCRdb reanalysed the reads using MiXCR and keeps one entry per CDR3 protein. This table holds a few hundred thousand distinct CDR3 sequences, just under 40% found once. Here the sequenced sample was cultured PBMCs, taken from culture after CMV antigen stimulation. These receptors all stem from a human donor in good health (CMV status not recorded). Some clones in this sample may be carry-over from other donors' samples. The CDR3 runs from the conserved cysteine through the conserved F or W. D genes are given only for firm matches. Size is omitted from some rows. Given values are once, few, many or a class for expanded clones.

clone size: few; V gene: TRBV7-2; D gene: .; J gene: TRBJ2-1; CDR3 DNA: TGTGCCAGCAGAACCGTGGGACATGAGCAGTTCTTC; CDR3 protein: CASRTVGHEQFF
clone size: few; V gene: TRBV6-6; D gene: .; J gene: TRBJ1-1; CDR3 DNA: TGTGCCAGCAGTGATGGGTGGAGGCGGTCAGCTTTCTTT; CDR3 protein: CASSDGWRRSAFF
clone size: .; V gene: TRBV27; D gene: .; J gene: TRBJ2-7; CDR3 DNA: TGTGCCAGCAGCCGAGGGGGAGGCACAACCTACGAGCAGTACTTC; CDR3 protein: CASSRGGGTTYEQYF
clone size: few; V gene: TRBV7-2; D gene: .; J gene: TRBJ2-7; CDR3 DNA: TGTGCCAGCAGCTTAGCCTCGACAGGTTTGTCAGGGGAGCAGTACTTC; CDR3 protein: CASSLASTGLSGEQYF
clone size: few; V gene: TRBV6-6; D gene: .; J gene: TRBJ2-3; CDR3 DNA: TGTGCCAGCACCGCCGGACTGAAAGGCGCAGATACGCAGTATTTT; CDR3 protein: CASTAGLKGADTQYF
clone size: .; V gene: TRBV18; D gene: .; J gene: TRBJ2-3; CDR3 DNA: TGTGCCAGCTCACCACCGGGGTTGCGGGACCGCACAGATACGCAGTATTTT; CDR3 protein: CASSPPGLRDRTDTQYF
clone size: few; V gene: TRBV7-2; D gene: .; J gene: TRBJ2-7; CDR3 DNA: TGTGCCAGCAGCTCCAGAGGAAGTCCCTACGAGCAGTACTTC; CDR3 protein: CASSSRGSPYEQYF
clone size: .; V gene: TRBV7-8; D gene: .; J gene: TRBJ1-4; CDR3 DNA: TGTGCCAGCAGCACCGGGCAGGGTTTCGGTGAAAAACTGTTTTTT; CDR3 protein: CASSTGQGFGEKLFF
clone size: .; V gene: TRBV2; D gene: .; J gene: TRBJ1-1; CDR3 DNA: TGTGCCAGCAGTCCGACAGGAGCTGAAGCTTTCTTT; CDR3 protein: CASSPTGAEAFF
clone size: .; V gene: TRBV20-1; D gene: .; J gene: TRBJ2-1; CDR3 DNA: TGCAGTGCTAGCCCTTCCGGGGGTGAGCAGTTCTTC; CDR3 protein: CSASPSGGEQFF
clone size: few; V gene: TRBV7-8; D gene: TRBD1; J gene: TRBJ1-1; CDR3 DNA: TGTGCCAGCAGCTTGGGGGACAGGGTGGCTTTCTTT; CDR3 protein: CASSLGDRVAFF
clone size: few; V gene: TRBV7-8; D gene: .; J gene: TRBJ2-5; CDR3 DNA: TGTGCCAGCAGCTTAGTGATCGGAACCATAGGGGAGACCCAGTACTTC; CDR3 protein: CASSLVIGTIGETQYF
clone size: few; V gene: TRBV30; D gene: .; J gene: TRBJ2-2; CDR3 DNA: TGTGCCTGGAATTTGGGGGCGCGCACCGGGGAGCTGTTTTTT; CDR3 protein: CAWNLGARTGELFF
clone size: once; V gene: TRBV5-6; D gene: TRBD1; J gene: TRBJ1-2; CDR3 DNA: TGTGCCAGCAGCTTGGTGGCAGGGGGCTTTGGCTACACCTTC; CDR3 protein: CASSLVAGGFGYTF
clone size: .; V gene: TRBV6-6; D gene: TRBD2; J gene: TRBJ2-1; CDR3 DNA: TGTGCCAGCAGTTCGACTAGCGGGAGACCCACTGAGCAGTTCTTC; CDR3 protein: CASSSTSGRPTEQFF
clone size: .; V gene: TRBV5-5; D gene: .; J gene: TRBJ2-3; CDR3 DNA: TGTGCCAGCAGTGATACCGGGCAGGGGGATACGCAGTATTTT; CDR3 protein: CASSDTGQGDTQYF
clone size: .; V gene: TRBV5-1; D gene: .; J gene: TRBJ1-1; CDR3 DNA: TGCGCCAGCAGCTTGCTGGGCAACATGAACACTGAAGCTTTCTTT; CDR3 protein: CASSLLGNMNTEAFF
clone size: .; V gene: TRBV19; D gene: TRBD1; J gene: TRBJ2-5; CDR3 DNA: TGTGCCAGTAGTATAGCCCCCCCGACAGGGACGGAGACCCAGTACTTC; CDR3 protein: CASSIAPPTGTETQYF
clone size: .; V gene: TRBV29-1; D gene: TRBD2; J gene: TRBJ2-1; CDR3 DNA: TGCAGCGCCCGAAGCACTAGCGGGAGCTCCTACAATGAGCAGTTCTTC; CDR3 protein: CSARSTSGSSYNEQFF
clone size: few; V gene: TRBV28; D gene: .; J gene: TRBJ1-1; CDR3 DNA: TGTGCCAGCAGTTCACCCTACGGAGCTGGAGCTTTCTTT; CDR3 protein: CASSSPYGAGAFF
clone size: few; V gene: TRBV7-8; D gene: TRBD1; J gene: TRBJ2-3; CDR3 DNA: TGTGCCAGCAGCCCCCATCAGGGGGCTATGGATACGCAGTATTTT; CDR3 protein: CASSPHQGAMDTQYF
clone size: .; V gene: TRBV4-1; D gene: .; J gene: TRBJ1-3; CDR3 DNA: TGCGCCAGCAGCCAATATTCGGGACACCCCCGAATGGGCTCTGGAAACACCATATATTTT; CDR3 protein: CASSQYSGHPRMGSGNTIYF
clone size: .; V gene: TRBV6-6; D gene: .; J gene: TRBJ1-2; CDR3 DNA: TGTGCCAGCAGTTCAAGTCAGGGGAGGCCAGGGTATGGCTACACCTTC; CDR3 protein: CASSSSQGRPGYGYTF
clone size: .; V gene: TRBV3-1; D gene: TRBD2; J gene: TRBJ2-3; CDR3 DNA: TGTGCCAGCAGCCAAGGGCGGGGGACGTCGGATACGCAGTATTTT; CDR3 protein: CASSQGRGTSDTQYF
clone size: few; V gene: TRBV6-1; D gene: .; J gene: TRBJ1-1; CDR3 DNA: TGTGCCAGCAGTGACCAAGAGGGTTACACTGAAGCTTTCTTT; CDR3 protein: CASSDQEGYTEAFF
clone size: few; V gene: TRBV7-8; D gene: TRBD2; J gene: TRBJ2-1; CDR3 DNA: TGTGCCAGCAGCTTATCCGGTGGTAGCGGGAGGGGCAATGAGCAGTTCTTC; CDR3 protein: CASSLSGGSGRGNEQFF
clone size: few; V gene: TRBV7-9; D gene: .; J gene: TRBJ2-2; CDR3 DNA: TGTGCCAGCAGCTTAACGGGAGTGAACACCGGGGAGCTGTTTTTT; CDR3 protein: CASSLTGVNTGELFF
clone size: few; V gene: TRBV7-8; D gene: .; J gene: TRBJ1-3; CDR3 DNA: TGTGCCAGCAGCTCACCGTCTCGCGGTAGGGGAAACACCATATATTTT; CDR3 protein: CASSSPSRGRGNTIYF
clone size: .; V gene: TRBV7-4; D gene: .; J gene: TRBJ2-5; CDR3 DNA: TGTGCCAGCAGCTTGGGCCCAGACGGGGAGACCCAGTACTTC; CDR3 protein: CASSLGPDGETQYF
clone size: many; V gene: TRBV7-2; D gene: .; J gene: TRBJ2-2; CDR3 DNA: TGTGCCAGCAGCTTAGTCGCGACAGTATTCACCGGGGAGCTGTTTTTT; CDR3 protein: CASSLVATVFTGELFF
clone size: few; V gene: TRBV12-3/TRBV12-4; D gene: .; J gene: TRBJ2-3; CDR3 DNA: TGTGCCAGTTCCTCGGTGGAACGGGGCACAGATACGCAGTATTTT; CDR3 protein: CASSSVERGTDTQYF
clone size: .; V gene: TRBV6-8; D gene: TRBD2; J gene: TRBJ2-2; CDR3 DNA: TGTGCCACCCTATCCCCGGGGGGTTCCGGGGAGCTGTTTTTT; CDR3 protein: CATLSPGGSGELFF
clone size: few; V gene: TRBV18; D gene: TRBD2; J gene: TRBJ2-3; CDR3 DNA: TGTGCCAGCTCACGGCCGGGACTAGCGGGAAGTTGGGATACGCAGTATTTT; CDR3 protein: CASSRPGLAGSWDTQYF
clone size: .; V gene: TRBV12-3/TRBV12-4; D gene: .; J gene: TRBJ1-3; CDR3 DNA: TGTGCCAGCAGTTTGACGGGTAGCTCTGGAAACACCATATATTTT; CDR3 protein: CASSLTGSSGNTIYF
clone size: once; V gene: TRBV11-3; D gene: .; J gene: TRBJ1-1; CDR3 DNA: TGTGCCAGCAGCTTAGACGCCCACACTGAAGCTTTCTTT; CDR3 protein: CASSLDAHTEAFF
clone size: .; V gene: TRBV7-2; D gene: .; J gene: TRBJ2-3; CDR3 DNA: TGTGCCAGCAGCTTAAAGAGACGGACCGACTACACAGATACGCAGTATTTT; CDR3 protein: CASSLKRRTDYTDTQYF
clone size: many; V gene: TRBV7-2; D gene: TRBD2; J gene: TRBJ2-5; CDR3 DNA: TGTGCCAGCAGCGGTAGCGGGGGGCTGATTGGAGAGACCCAGTACTTC; CDR3 protein: CASSGSGGLIGETQYF
clone size: few; V gene: TRBV11-2; D gene: TRBD2; J gene: TRBJ2-3; CDR3 DNA: TGTGCCAGCAGCTTACCCCTAGCGGGCACAGATACGCAGTATTTT; CDR3 protein: CASSLPLAGTDTQYF
clone size: .; V gene: TRBV7-2; D gene: .; J gene: TRBJ2-3; CDR3 DNA: TGTGCCAGCAGCTTCAAAGGAGGAAGTGGAGATACGCAGTATTTT; CDR3 protein: CASSFKGGSGDTQYF
clone size: .; V gene: TRBV3-1; D gene: .; J gene: TRBJ1-2; CDR3 DNA: TGTGCCAGCAGCGGATTCCGAGGGGATTATGGCTACACCTTC; CDR3 protein: CASSGFRGDYGYTF
clone size: once; V gene: TRBV12-3/TRBV12-4; D gene: .; J gene: TRBJ2-7; CDR3 DNA: TGTGCCAGCAGCCCGCCGGGACGGGCGGGGAACGAGCAGTACTTC; CDR3 protein: CASSPPGRAGNEQYF
clone size: many; V gene: TRBV7-2; D gene: .; J gene: TRBJ2-5; CDR3 DNA: TGTGCCAGCAGCTCCCGCGGGGAAGAGACCCAGTACTTC; CDR3 protein: CASSSRGEETQYF
clone size: .; V gene: TRBV11-2; D gene: .; J gene: TRBJ1-2; CDR3 DNA: TGTGCCAGCAGCTTAGAAACGGATGGCTACACCTTC; CDR3 protein: CASSLETDGYTF
clone size: few; V gene: TRBV7-2; D gene: .; J gene: TRBJ1-4; CDR3 DNA: TGTGCCAGCAGCGATTATTCAACTAATGAAAAACTGTTTTTT; CDR3 protein: CASSDYSTNEKLFF
clone size: .; V gene: TRBV12-3/TRBV12-4; D gene: .; J gene: TRBJ2-7; CDR3 DNA: TGTGCCAGCAGGCTAGGGGGCGAGCAGTACTTC; CDR3 protein: CASRLGGEQYF
clone size: .; V gene: TRBV7-6; D gene: .; J gene: TRBJ1-3; CDR3 DNA: TGTGCCAGCAGCTTAGAACACTGGAACTCTGGAAACACCATATATTTT; CDR3 protein: CASSLEHWNSGNTIYF
clone size: .; V gene: TRBV6-2/TRBV6-3; D gene: TRBD2; J gene: TRBJ2-1; CDR3 DNA: TGTGCCAGCAGTTACGGGGGCGGGGGGGCCAATGAGCAGTTCTTC; CDR3 protein: CASSYGGGGANEQFF
clone size: .; V gene: TRBV6-2/TRBV6-3; D gene: TRBD2; J gene: TRBJ2-3; CDR3 DNA: TGTGCCAGCAGTTACCCTCGGGGCCGTAGCGGGAGCATATTCCTAGATACGCAGTATTTT; CDR3 protein: CASSYPRGRSGSIFLDTQYF
clone size: .; V gene: TRBV6-2/TRBV6-3; D gene: .; J gene: TRBJ2-1; CDR3 DNA: TGTGCCAGCAGTCCCGCGGGGGCCCTCTCCTACAATGAGCAGTTCTTC; CDR3 protein: CASSPAGALSYNEQFF
clone size: many; V gene: TRBV6-2/TRBV6-3; D gene: .; J gene: TRBJ2-2; CDR3 DNA: TGTGCCAGCAGTTACAAGCACGGGGAGCTGTTTTTT; CDR3 protein: CASSYKHGELFF
clone size: .; V gene: TRBV7-2; D gene: TRBD1; J gene: TRBJ1-3; CDR3 DNA: TGTGCCAGCAGGCCGACAGGGGAGAACACCATATATTTT; CDR3 protein: CASRPTGENTIYF
clone size: .; V gene: TRBV10-3; D gene: TRBD1; J gene: TRBJ1-1; CDR3 DNA: TGTGCCATCAGTCCGACTCCAGGGGGCCCTAATGAAGCTTTCTTT; CDR3 protein: CAISPTPGGPNEAFF
clone size: few; V gene: TRBV5-1; D gene: .; J gene: TRBJ2-3; CDR3 DNA: TGCGCCAGCAGCTTGCGGAGCGGCGAAGATACGCAGTATTTT; CDR3 protein: CASSLRSGEDTQYF
clone size: .; V gene: TRBV29-1; D gene: .; J gene: TRBJ2-3; CDR3 DNA: TGCAGCGTTGTCGGGGATACGCAGTATTTT; CDR3 protein: CSVVGDTQYF
clone size: .; V gene: TRBV19; D gene: .; J gene: TRBJ2-3; CDR3 DNA: TGTGCCAGTAGTATGCGGAGCATAGATACGCAGTATTTT; CDR3 protein: CASSMRSIDTQYF
clone size: .; V gene: TRBV28; D gene: .; J gene: TRBJ2-7; CDR3 DNA: TGTGCCAGCAGGCCCCAACTCAAAAGGAGCTCCTACGAGCAGTACTTC; CDR3 protein: CASRPQLKRSSYEQYF
clone size: .; V gene: TRBV28; D gene: .; J gene: TRBJ2-6; CDR3 DNA: TGTGCCAGCAACGACAGAGACTCTGGGGCCAACGTCCTGACTTTC; CDR3 protein: CASNDRDSGANVLTF
clone size: few; V gene: TRBV7-2; D gene: .; J gene: TRBJ2-4; CDR3 DNA: TGTGCCAGCAGCTTAGGGCCGGGTTTACAGTACTTC; CDR3 protein: CASSLGPGLQYF
clone size: .; V gene: TRBV5-6; D gene: .; J gene: TRBJ1-3; CDR3 DNA: TGTGCCAGCAGCTTTAGGAGCTCTGGAAACACCATATATTTT; CDR3 protein: CASSFRSSGNTIYF